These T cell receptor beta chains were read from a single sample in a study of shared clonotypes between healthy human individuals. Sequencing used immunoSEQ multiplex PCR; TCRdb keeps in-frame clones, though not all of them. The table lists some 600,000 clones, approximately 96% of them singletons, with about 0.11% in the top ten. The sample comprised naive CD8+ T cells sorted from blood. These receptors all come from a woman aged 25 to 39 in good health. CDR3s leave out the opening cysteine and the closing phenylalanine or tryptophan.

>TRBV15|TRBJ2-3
ATSRDGGSWDTQY
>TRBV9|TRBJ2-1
ASSPRLDANNEQF
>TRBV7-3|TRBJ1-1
ASSPGTNTEAF
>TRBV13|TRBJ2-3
ASSIQQDTQY
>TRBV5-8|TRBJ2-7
ASRTGGSSYEQY
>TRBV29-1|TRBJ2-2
SVNSDTGELF
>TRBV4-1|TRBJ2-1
ASSARGAGGEQF
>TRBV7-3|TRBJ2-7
ASSLSPSGRHEQY
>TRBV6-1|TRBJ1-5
ASSEALEGSNNQPQH
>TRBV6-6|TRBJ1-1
ASSSGTGRTEAF
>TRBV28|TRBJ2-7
ASSFTGGRYEQY
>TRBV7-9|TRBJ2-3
ASSFGGSTDTQY
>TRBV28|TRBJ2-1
ASRPGTSGRSLNEQF
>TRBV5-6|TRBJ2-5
ASSFGETQY
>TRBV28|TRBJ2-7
ASSQERGPSYEQY
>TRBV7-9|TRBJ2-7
ASSDTSGRANTYEQY
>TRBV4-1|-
ASSQDLGRGYYEQY
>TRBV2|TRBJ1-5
ASSDYRAHQPQH
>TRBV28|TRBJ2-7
ASSLGRDIDEQY
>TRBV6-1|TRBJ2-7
ASEGGNSYEQY
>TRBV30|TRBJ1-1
AWIWDTEAF
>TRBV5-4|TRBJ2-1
ASSASRDRDEQF
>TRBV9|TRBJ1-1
ASSVGNSLEAF
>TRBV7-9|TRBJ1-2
ASSSLQGGGSGYT
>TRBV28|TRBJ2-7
ASSLMRTTAEQY
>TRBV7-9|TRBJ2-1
ASSLVAEYNEQF
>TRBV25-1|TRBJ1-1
ASSGGVNTEAF
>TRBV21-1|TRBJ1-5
ASSPRFSNQPQH
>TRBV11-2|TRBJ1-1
ASSTGGGWFF
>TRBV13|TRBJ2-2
ASSGLRLAGNTGELF
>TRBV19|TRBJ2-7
ASSKDHGTEESYEQY
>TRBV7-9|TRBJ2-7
ASSLAHRGVYEQY
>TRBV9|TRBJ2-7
ASSGRGLENEQY
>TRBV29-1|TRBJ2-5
SVEGDTHGTQY
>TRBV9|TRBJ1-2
ASSVDRDGYT
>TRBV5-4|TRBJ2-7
ASSLVREFPYEQY
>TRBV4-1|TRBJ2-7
ASSQAGTPYEQY
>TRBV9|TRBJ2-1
ASSGLAGIGYNEQF
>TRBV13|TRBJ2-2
ASSLWESGTGELF
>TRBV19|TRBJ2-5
ASSITVGETQY
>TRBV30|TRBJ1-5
AWSGGTGLEPQH
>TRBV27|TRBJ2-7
ASRTGGLDEQY
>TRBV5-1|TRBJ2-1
ASSWGQGGSSGFYNEQF
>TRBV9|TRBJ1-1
ASSKGGEAF
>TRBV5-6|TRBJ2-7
ASSFGTGGPEQY
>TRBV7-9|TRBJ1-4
ASSQGGKLF
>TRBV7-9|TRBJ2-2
ASSTGTGGKTGELF
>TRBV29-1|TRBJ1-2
SVEEVGAISNYGYT
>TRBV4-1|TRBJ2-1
ASSPFRDRGNEQF
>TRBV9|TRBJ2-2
ASSEEGRPGELF
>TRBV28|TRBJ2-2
ASTHHTVRAGDTGELF
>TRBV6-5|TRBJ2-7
ASSRTSGNLYEQY
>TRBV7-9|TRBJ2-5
ASSPRIQETQY
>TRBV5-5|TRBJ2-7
ASSHFYEQY
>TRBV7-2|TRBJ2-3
ASSLSLAGEEDTQY
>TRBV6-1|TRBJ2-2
ASRTASTGELF
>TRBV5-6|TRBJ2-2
ASSRGMHTGELF
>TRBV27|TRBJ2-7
ASSLSGHSEQY
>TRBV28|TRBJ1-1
ASSLGRLMNTEAF